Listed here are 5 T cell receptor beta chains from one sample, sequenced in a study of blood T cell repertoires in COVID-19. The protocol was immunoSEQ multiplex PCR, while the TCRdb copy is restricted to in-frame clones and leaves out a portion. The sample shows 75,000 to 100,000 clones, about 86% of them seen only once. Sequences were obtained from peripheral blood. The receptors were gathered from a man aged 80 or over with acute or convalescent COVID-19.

The CDR3: CASSRRDRGSTDTQYF. The CDR3 DNA sequence: TGTGCCAGCAGCCGCCGGGACAGGGGTAGCACAGATACGCAGTATTTT. The V gene is TRBV13, the J gene TRBJ2-3; 10 bases align to TRBD1. The germline gives CDR1 PRHDT, CDR2 FYEKMQ (reference sequence). The J segment lost 0 bases and the V segment lost 5 bases, leaving 5 bases of the junction unmatched. The CDR3 spans 16 residues.

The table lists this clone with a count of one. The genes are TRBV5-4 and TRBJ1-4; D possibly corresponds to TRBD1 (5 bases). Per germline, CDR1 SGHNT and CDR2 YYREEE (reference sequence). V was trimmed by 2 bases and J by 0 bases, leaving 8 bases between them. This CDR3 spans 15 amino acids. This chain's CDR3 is CASSLDRATNEKLFF. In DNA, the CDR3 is TGTGCCAGCAGCTTAGACAGAGCAACTAATGAAAAACTGTTTTTT.

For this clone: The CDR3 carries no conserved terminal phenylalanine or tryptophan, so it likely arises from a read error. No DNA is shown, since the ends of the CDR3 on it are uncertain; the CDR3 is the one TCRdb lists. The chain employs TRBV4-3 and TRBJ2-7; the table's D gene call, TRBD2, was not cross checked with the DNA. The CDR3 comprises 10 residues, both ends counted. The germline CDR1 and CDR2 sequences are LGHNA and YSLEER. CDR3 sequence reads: CASSHPRLAG.

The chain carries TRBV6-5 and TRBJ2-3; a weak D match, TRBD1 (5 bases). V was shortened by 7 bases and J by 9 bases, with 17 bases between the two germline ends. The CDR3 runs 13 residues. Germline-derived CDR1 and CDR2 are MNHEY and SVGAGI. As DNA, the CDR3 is TGTGCCAGCACCCCCACCAGGCAGGGCACGCAGTATTTT. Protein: CASTPTRQGTQYF.

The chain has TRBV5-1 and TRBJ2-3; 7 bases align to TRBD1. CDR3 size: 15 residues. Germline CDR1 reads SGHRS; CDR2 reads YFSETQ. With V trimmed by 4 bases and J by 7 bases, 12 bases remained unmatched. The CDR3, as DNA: TGCGCCAGCAGCCTTCAGGCGACAGGGCGGAATACGCAGTATTTT. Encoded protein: CASSLQATGRNTQYF.